These 24 T cell receptor beta chains were sequenced from one sample in a study of beta chain features in type 1 diabetes. Expressed TCRB transcripts were sequenced because the entire RNA isolate underwent reverse transcription. Some clones are missing from TCRdb's copy, which holds only in-frame ones; the method was immunoSEQ multiplex PCR. The data show 30,000 to 45,000 clones, around 60% seen once. Sequenced material: Tregs from blood. The source of these receptors is a woman in her twenties or thirties in good health.

This chain connects TRBV5-4 to TRBJ2-7; weak D call: TRBD1 (5 bases). The V end was cut by 4 bases, the J end by 2 bases, with 10 bases between. The CDR3 extends over 13 amino acids. CDR1 and CDR2 from the germline V gene are SGHNT and YYREEE (reference sequence). The CDR3 spells CASSHGAAYEQYF. The CDR3 DNA is TGTGCCAGCAGCCATGGGGCGGCCTACGAGCAGTACTTC.

This clone was detected a few times. The chain carries TRBV7-2 and TRBJ2-3; TRBD2 agrees at 7 bases. There are 14 residues in the CDR3. V was clipped by 2 bases and J by 5 bases; unmatched bases: 4. From germline, CDR1 is SGHTA and CDR2 FQGNSA. CDR3 sequence (DNA): TGTGCCAGCAGCTTAATTGCGGGAGTAGATACGCAGTATTTT. Residues: CASSLIAGVDTQYF.

The V gene is TRBV29-1, the J gene TRBJ2-5; TRBD2 aligns across 7 bases. V lost 8 bases, J lost 2 bases, and 20 bases stayed unmatched. This CDR3 has 17 residues. The germline gives CDR1 SQVTM, CDR2 ANQGSEA. The CDR3 DNA sequence: TGCAGCACATCCCTGAGGCAAGCGGGATGGAAACAAGAGACCCAGTACTTC. This encodes CSTSLRQAGWKQETQYF.

The count of this clone is one. The V and J genes are TRBV5-1 and TRBJ2-7, with D possibly TRBD2 on 6 matching bases. This CDR3 contains 15 residues. Between the trimmed V and J ends, which lost 0 bases and 0 bases, there was a span of 10 bases. Germline values: CDR1 SGHRS, CDR2 YFSETQ. CDR3 in DNA: TGCGCCAGCAGCTTGGCTGGGACTTCCTCCTACGAGCAGTACTTC. It specifies CASSLAGTSSYEQYF.

The chain combines TRBV15 with TRBJ1-1, with TRBD1 matching 11 bases. This CDR3 region has 18 residues. J was trimmed by 1 base and V by 6 bases; bases with no gene match: 13. Germline V gene data show CDR1 as LNHNV and CDR2 as YYDKDF (reference sequence). The CDR3 nucleotides read TGTGCCACCAGTTCACCCAGGACAGGGGGCATGGGGAACACTGAAGCTTTCTTT. Its protein product is CATSSPRTGGMGNTEAFF. The full variable domain, its missing parts supplied by reference TRBV15 and TRBJ1-1, is DAMVIQNPRYQVTQFGKPVTLSCSQTLNHNVMYWYQQKSSQAPKLLFHYYDKDFNNEADTPDNFQSRRPNTSFCFLDIRSPGLGDTAMYLCATSSPRTGGMGNTEAFFGQGTRLTVV.

The chain employs TRBV6-5 and TRBJ1-2; the D is unclear. Trimming took off 3 bases at V and 8 bases at J, with 16 bases between the two ends. This CDR3 contains 14 residues. CDR1 is MNHEY and CDR2 is SVGAGI in the germline V gene. CDR3 amino acids: CASSYSGIAGGYTF. CDR3 DNA: TGTGCCAGCAGTTATTCCGGGATTGCGGGCGGCTACACCTTC.

The rearrangement links TRBV4-3 to TRBJ2-1; the D is unclear. V was clipped by 1 base and J by 5 bases, with 6 bases between them. The CDR3 is 13 residues long. The germline CDR1 and CDR2 sequences are LGHNA and YSLEER. CDR3 sequence: CASSQVRDNEQFF. The CDR3 nucleotides read TGCGCCAGCAGCCAAGTTCGGGACAATGAGCAGTTCTTC.

The genes are TRBV5-1 and TRBJ2-1, with 12 nucleotides matching TRBD2. Germline V gene data show CDR1 as SGHRS and CDR2 as YFSETQ. This CDR3 comprises 19 residues. Germline trimming cut 4 bases from V and 3 bases from J; bases unmatched to any gene: 14. The CDR3: CASSRSGTSGFFLYNEQFF. In nucleotides, the CDR3 is TGCGCCAGCAGCCGATCCGGGACTAGCGGGTTCTTCCTCTACAATGAGCAGTTCTTC.

The chain links TRBV15 to TRBJ1-5; TRBD1 aligns across 8 bases. Trimming at V came to 3 bases and at J to 6 bases, leaving 7 bases not matched to a gene. This CDR3 is 15 amino acids long. Germline lookup yields CDR1 LNHNV and CDR2 YYDKDF (reference sequence). CDR3 amino acids: CATSRMGDRRQPQHF. The DNA for the CDR3 is TGTGCCACCAGCAGGATGGGGGACAGGCGTCAGCCCCAGCATTTT.

V gene TRBV29-1 combines with J gene TRBJ2-2; 7 bases align to TRBD1. Germline V lookup: CDR1 SQVTM, CDR2 ANQGSEA. J gave up 6 bases and V 6 bases, and 7 bases lay outside the gene matches. The CDR3 contains 13 residues. CDR3 nucleotide sequence: TGCAGCGTGTCGACAGGGAAAGCCGGGGAGCTGTTTTTT. Its protein product is CSVSTGKAGELFF.

The chain carries TRBV29-1 and TRBJ2-7; 8 bases are shared with TRBD1. CDR3 length equals 16 residues. The V gene's germline CDR1 is SQVTM and CDR2 ANQGSEA. Written as DNA, the CDR3 is TGCGCCGCTTGGGGAGACAGGGGTACTGCATCCGACGAGCAGTACTTC. Its protein is CAAWGDRGTASDEQYF.

Here the CDR3 reads CASSDPGQYTEAFF. CDR3 coding DNA: TGTGCCAGCAGCGACCCGGGACAGTACACTGAAGCTTTCTTT. The chain recombines TRBV9 with TRBJ1-1, with 7 positions matching TRBD1. Trimming removed 3 bases from V and 3 bases from J; junction bases left unmatched: 5. The length of the CDR3 is 14 residues. Germline V gives CDR1 SGDLS, CDR2 YYNGEE.

The chain employs TRBV18 and TRBJ2-7; 8 bases map to TRBD1. V was pared by 6 bases and J by 5 bases, with 9 bases of the junction left unmatched. This CDR3 comprises 14 residues. Germline CDR1 and CDR2: KGHSH and LQKENI. CDR3 in amino acids: CASSLGQGTNEQYF. CDR3 bases: TGTGCCAGCTCCCTCGGACAGGGAACCAACGAGCAGTACTTC.

The chain carries TRBV19 and TRBJ2-7; D is possibly TRBD2 (6 bases). Germline V lookup: CDR1 LNHDA, CDR2 SQIVND (reference sequence). Between the trimmed V and J ends, which lost 1 base and 3 bases, there was a span of 13 bases. The CDR3 is made up of 15 amino acids. The CDR3: CASSIVGGTGYEQYF. CDR3 coding DNA: TGTGCCAGTAGTATAGTAGGCGGGACCGGCTACGAGCAGTACTTC.

V and J are TRBV7-8 and TRBJ2-7; 10 bases agree with TRBD1. The germline gives CDR1 SGHVS, CDR2 FQNEAQ. The ends lost 6 bases at V and 6 bases at J; junction bases unmatched: 8. The CDR3 is 14 residues long. This chain's CDR3 is CASRKTGGLGEQYF. In DNA form, the CDR3 reads TGTGCCAGCAGGAAGACAGGGGGCCTCGGCGAGCAGTACTTC.

This chain connects TRBV30 to TRBJ2-3; no clear D. Germline values: CDR1 GTSNPN, CDR2 SVGIG (reference sequence). This CDR3 is 17 amino acids long. V was trimmed by 5 bases and J by 9 bases, leaving 30 bases between them. The CDR3 nucleotides are TGTGCCTGGTGTCGCCGTGTAGACACCCGGATTGTTGGCACGCAGTATTTT. Translated: CAWCRRVDTRIVGTQYF.

This clone was observed a few times. V and J are TRBV7-9 and TRBJ2-1, with 15 bases that match TRBD2. The CDR3 contains 15 residues. V dropped 4 bases and J dropped 6; count of bases not matched to a gene: 1. Germline CDR1 and CDR2: SEHNR and FQNEAQ (reference sequence). CDR3 DNA: TGTGCCAGCAGCTGGGGACTAGCGGGAGGCAATGAGCAGTTCTTC. It codes for CASSWGLAGGNEQFF.

The chain links TRBV5-1 to TRBJ1-1, with 8 bases fitting TRBD1. V gave up 2 bases and J gave up 4 bases; unmatched junction bases: 1. This CDR3 spans 13 amino acids. The germline gives CDR1 SGHRS, CDR2 YFSETQ. The CDR3: CASSFTGGTEAFF. CDR3 DNA: TGCGCCAGCAGCTTTACAGGGGGCACTGAAGCTTTCTTT.

The chain joins TRBV9 to TRBJ2-7, with 7 nucleotides matching TRBD2. The CDR3 contains 15 residues. V shed 4 bases and J 7 bases; nucleotides not matched to a gene: 14. CDR1 SGDLS and CDR2 YYNGEE come from the germline V gene. In DNA, the CDR3 is TGTGCCAGCAGCCCAATCCCGGGCCCCGGGAGGGAGCAGTACTTC. Its protein product is CASSPIPGPGREQYF.

The CDR3 DNA reads TGTGCCAGCTCAGCAGGCCCTAGGGAGCTATACGAGCAGTACTTC. This translates into CASSAGPRELYEQYF. This rearrangement joins TRBV18 to TRBJ2-5, with TRBD2 as a possible D gene (5 bases). With the DNA end fitting TRBJ2-7 better, the J assignment may be wrong. In germline, CDR1 is KGHSH, CDR2 LQKENI. The CDR3 has 15 residues.

V gene TRBV27 combines with J gene TRBJ2-3; perhaps TRBD2 as D (5 bases). Germline V gives CDR1 MNHEY, CDR2 SMNVEV (reference sequence). V was trimmed by 6 bases and J by 1 base, leaving 11 bases between them. The CDR3 is 14 amino acids. CDR3 coding DNA: TGTGCCAGCAGGCGGGCAAGACGCACAGATACGCAGTATTTT. Its translation is CASRRARRTDTQYF.

The chain uses TRBV7-3 and TRBJ2-1; 8 bases line up with TRBD1. The germline gives CDR1 SGHTA, CDR2 FQGTGA. V dropped 3 bases and J dropped 2; count of bases not matched to a gene: 3. The CDR3 sequence is 15 residues long. This chain's CDR3 is CASSFDRGPYNEQFF. The CDR3 region has the DNA TGTGCCAGCAGCTTTGACAGGGGTCCCTACAATGAGCAGTTCTTC. Using reference TRBV7-3 and TRBJ2-1 for the parts outside the CDR3, the full variable domain is GAGVSQTPSNKVTEKGKYVELRCDPISGHTALYWYRQSLGQGPEFLIYFQGTGAADDSGLPNDRFFAVRPEGSVSTLKIQRTERGDSAVYLCASSFDRGPYNEQFFGPGTRLTVL.

CDR3 amino acids: CASSQDRGGTGELFF. The CDR3 DNA is TGCGCCAGCAGCCAAGATCGGGGGGGCACCGGGGAGCTGTTTTTT. The V and J genes are TRBV4-3 and TRBJ2-2, with 8 bases fitting TRBD2. Germline assignment: CDR1 LGHNA and CDR2 YSLEER. Trimming at V came to 0 bases and at J to 4 bases, leaving 1 base not matched to a gene. There are 15 residues in the CDR3.

The genes are TRBV7-2 and TRBJ1-2, with 12 bases lining up with TRBD1. With V trimmed by 6 bases and J by 8 bases, 7 bases remained unmatched. The CDR3 contains 14 residues. CDR1 SGHTA and CDR2 FQGNSA come from the germline V gene. CDR3 in amino acids: CASRPGQGAFGYTF. In DNA, the CDR3 is TGTGCCAGCAGACCGGGACAGGGGGCGTTCGGCTACACCTTC.